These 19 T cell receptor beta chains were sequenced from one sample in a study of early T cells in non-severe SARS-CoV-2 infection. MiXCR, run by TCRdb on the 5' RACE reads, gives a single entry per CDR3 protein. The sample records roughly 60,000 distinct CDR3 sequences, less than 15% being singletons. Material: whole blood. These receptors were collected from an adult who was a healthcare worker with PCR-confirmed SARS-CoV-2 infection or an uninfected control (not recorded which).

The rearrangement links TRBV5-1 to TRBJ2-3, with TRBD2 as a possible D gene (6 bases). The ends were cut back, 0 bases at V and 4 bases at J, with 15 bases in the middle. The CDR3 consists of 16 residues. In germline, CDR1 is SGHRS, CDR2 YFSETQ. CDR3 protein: CASSLEGGASSDTQYF. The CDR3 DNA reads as TGCGCCAGCAGCTTGGAAGGCGGGGCGAGTTCAGATACGCAGTATTTT.

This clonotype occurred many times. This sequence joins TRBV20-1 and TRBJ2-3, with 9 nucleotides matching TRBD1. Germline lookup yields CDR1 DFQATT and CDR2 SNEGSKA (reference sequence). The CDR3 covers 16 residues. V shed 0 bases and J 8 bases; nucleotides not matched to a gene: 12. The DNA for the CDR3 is TGCAGTGCTAGAGATGTACAGGGGGCAGCGGGTTCTACGCAGTATTTT. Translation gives CSARDVQGAAGSTQYF.

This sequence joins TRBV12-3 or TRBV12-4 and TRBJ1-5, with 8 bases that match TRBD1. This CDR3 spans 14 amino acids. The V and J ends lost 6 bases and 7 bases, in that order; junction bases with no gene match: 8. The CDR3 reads CASSPAGGRQPQHF. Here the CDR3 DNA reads TGTGCCAGCAGCCCCGCAGGGGGCCGGCAGCCCCAGCATTTT.

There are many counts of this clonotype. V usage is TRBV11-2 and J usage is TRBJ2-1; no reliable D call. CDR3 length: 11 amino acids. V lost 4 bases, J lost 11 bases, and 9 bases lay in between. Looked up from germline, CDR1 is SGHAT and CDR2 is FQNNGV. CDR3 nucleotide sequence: TGTGCCAGCAGCTCAGGACCGAAGCAGTTCTTC. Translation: CASSSGPKQFF.

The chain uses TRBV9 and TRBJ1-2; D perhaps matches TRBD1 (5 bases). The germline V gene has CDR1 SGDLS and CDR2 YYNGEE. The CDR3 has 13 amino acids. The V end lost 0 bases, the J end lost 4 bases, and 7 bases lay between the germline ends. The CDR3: CASSVDGGYGYTF. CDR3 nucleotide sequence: TGTGCCAGCAGCGTAGATGGGGGCTATGGCTACACCTTC.

The CDR3: CASSPSGIYSYEQYF. The CDR3, as DNA: TGTGCCAGCAGCCCCTCCGGGATTTACAGTTACGAGCAGTACTTC. V is TRBV5-5 and J is TRBJ2-7, with a weak D call TRBD2 (5 bases). The CDR3 is made up of 15 amino acids. V gave up 4 bases and J gave up 4 bases, with 18 bases separating them. Per germline, CDR1 SGHKS and CDR2 YYEKEE (reference sequence).

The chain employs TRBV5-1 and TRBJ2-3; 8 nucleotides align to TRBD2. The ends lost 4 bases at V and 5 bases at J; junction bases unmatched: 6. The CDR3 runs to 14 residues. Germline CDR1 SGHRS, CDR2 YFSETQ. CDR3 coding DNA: TGCGCCAGCAGCCCCGGGGGGGCCGGAGATACGCAGTATTTT. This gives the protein CASSPGGAGDTQYF. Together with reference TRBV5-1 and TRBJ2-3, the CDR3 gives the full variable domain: KAGVTQTPRYLIKTRGQQVTLSCSPISGHRSVSWYQQTPGQGLQFLFEYFSETQRNKGNFPGRFSGRQFSNSRSEMNVSTLELGDSALYLCASSPGGAGDTQYFGPGTRLTVL.

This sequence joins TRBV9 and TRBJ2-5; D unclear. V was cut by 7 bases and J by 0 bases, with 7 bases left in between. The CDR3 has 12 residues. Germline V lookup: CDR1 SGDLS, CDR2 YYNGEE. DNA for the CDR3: TGTGCCAGCGGCGCTAACCAAGAGACCCAGTACTTC. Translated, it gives CASGANQETQYF.

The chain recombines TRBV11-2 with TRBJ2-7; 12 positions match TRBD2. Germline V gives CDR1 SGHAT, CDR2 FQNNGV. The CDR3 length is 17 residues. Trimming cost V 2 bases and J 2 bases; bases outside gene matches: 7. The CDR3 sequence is CASSLTPGLAGAYEQYF. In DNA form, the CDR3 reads TGTGCCAGCAGCTTAACTCCGGGACTAGCGGGTGCCTACGAGCAGTACTTC.

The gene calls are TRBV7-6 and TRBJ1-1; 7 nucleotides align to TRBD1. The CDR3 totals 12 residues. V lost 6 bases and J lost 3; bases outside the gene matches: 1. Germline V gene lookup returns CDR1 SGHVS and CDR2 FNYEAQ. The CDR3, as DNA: TGTGCCAGCAGTACAGGGGACACTGAAGCTTTCTTT. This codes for CASSTGDTEAFF.

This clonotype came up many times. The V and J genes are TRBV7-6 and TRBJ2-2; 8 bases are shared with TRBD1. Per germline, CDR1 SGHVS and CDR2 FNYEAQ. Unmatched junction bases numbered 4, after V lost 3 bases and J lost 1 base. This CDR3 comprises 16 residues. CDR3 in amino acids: CASSLSGGWNTGELFF. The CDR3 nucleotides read TGTGCCAGCAGCTTGTCAGGGGGCTGGAACACCGGGGAGCTGTTTTTT.

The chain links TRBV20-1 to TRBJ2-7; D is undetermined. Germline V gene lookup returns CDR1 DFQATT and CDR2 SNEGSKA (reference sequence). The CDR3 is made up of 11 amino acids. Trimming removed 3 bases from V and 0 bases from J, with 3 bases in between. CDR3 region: CSASDSYEQYF. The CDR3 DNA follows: TGCAGTGCTAGCGACTCCTACGAGCAGTACTTC.

This CDR3 is CASSVGGTYEQYF. CDR3 bases: TGTGCCAGCAGCGTAGGGGGAACCTACGAGCAGTACTTC. This chain links TRBV9 with TRBJ2-7; D remains ambiguous. The V gene lost 0 bases and the J gene lost 2 bases, with 6 bases spanning the gap. The CDR3 is made up of 13 amino acids. Germline CDR1 reads SGDLS; CDR2 reads YYNGEE. Supplemented by reference TRBV9 and TRBJ2-7, the full variable domain reads DSGVTQTPKHLITATGQRVTLRCSPRSGDLSVYWYQQSLDQGLQFLIQYYNGEERAKGNILERFSAQQFPDLHSELNLSSLELGDSALYFCASSVGGTYEQYFGPGTRLTVT.

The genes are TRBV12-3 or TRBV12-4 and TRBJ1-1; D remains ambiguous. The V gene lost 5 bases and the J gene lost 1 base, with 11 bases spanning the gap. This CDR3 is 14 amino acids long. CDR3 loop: CASSPRAGNTEAFF. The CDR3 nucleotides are TGTGCCAGCAGTCCTAGGGCGGGGAACACTGAAGCTTTCTTT.

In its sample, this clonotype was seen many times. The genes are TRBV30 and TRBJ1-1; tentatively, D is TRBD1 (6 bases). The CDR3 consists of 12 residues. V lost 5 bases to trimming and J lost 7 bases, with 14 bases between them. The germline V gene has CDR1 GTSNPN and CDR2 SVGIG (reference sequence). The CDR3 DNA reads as TGTGCCTGGCTGCCCCAGGGGAATGAAGCTTTCTTT. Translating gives CAWLPQGNEAFF.

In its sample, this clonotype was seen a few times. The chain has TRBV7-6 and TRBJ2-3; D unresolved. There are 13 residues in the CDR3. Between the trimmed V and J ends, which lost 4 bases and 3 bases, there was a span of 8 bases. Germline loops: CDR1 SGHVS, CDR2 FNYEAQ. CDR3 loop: CASSSPLTDTQYF. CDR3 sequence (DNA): TGTGCCAGCAGCTCCCCCCTGACAGATACGCAGTATTTT.

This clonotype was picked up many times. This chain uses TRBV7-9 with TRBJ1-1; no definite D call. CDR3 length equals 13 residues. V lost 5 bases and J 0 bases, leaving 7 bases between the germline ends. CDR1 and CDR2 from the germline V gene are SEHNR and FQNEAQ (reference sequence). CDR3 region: CASSTTVNTEAFF. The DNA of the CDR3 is TGTGCCAGCAGCACCACAGTGAACACTGAAGCTTTCTTT.

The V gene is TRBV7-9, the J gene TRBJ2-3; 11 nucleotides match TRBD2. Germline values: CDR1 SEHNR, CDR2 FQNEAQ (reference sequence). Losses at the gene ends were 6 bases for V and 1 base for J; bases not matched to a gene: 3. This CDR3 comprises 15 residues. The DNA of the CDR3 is TGTGCCAGCAGACTAGCGGGGGCCGGCACAGATACGCAGTATTTT. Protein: CASRLAGAGTDTQYF.

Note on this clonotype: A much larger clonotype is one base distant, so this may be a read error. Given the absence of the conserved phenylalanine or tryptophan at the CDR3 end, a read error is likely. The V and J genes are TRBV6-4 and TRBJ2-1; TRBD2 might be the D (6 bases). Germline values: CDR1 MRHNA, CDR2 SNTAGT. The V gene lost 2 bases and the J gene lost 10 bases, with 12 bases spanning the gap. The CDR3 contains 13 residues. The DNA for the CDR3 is TGTGCCAGCAGTGACCCCCCGGGAGTGGAGCAGTTCCTC. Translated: CASSDPPGVEQFL.